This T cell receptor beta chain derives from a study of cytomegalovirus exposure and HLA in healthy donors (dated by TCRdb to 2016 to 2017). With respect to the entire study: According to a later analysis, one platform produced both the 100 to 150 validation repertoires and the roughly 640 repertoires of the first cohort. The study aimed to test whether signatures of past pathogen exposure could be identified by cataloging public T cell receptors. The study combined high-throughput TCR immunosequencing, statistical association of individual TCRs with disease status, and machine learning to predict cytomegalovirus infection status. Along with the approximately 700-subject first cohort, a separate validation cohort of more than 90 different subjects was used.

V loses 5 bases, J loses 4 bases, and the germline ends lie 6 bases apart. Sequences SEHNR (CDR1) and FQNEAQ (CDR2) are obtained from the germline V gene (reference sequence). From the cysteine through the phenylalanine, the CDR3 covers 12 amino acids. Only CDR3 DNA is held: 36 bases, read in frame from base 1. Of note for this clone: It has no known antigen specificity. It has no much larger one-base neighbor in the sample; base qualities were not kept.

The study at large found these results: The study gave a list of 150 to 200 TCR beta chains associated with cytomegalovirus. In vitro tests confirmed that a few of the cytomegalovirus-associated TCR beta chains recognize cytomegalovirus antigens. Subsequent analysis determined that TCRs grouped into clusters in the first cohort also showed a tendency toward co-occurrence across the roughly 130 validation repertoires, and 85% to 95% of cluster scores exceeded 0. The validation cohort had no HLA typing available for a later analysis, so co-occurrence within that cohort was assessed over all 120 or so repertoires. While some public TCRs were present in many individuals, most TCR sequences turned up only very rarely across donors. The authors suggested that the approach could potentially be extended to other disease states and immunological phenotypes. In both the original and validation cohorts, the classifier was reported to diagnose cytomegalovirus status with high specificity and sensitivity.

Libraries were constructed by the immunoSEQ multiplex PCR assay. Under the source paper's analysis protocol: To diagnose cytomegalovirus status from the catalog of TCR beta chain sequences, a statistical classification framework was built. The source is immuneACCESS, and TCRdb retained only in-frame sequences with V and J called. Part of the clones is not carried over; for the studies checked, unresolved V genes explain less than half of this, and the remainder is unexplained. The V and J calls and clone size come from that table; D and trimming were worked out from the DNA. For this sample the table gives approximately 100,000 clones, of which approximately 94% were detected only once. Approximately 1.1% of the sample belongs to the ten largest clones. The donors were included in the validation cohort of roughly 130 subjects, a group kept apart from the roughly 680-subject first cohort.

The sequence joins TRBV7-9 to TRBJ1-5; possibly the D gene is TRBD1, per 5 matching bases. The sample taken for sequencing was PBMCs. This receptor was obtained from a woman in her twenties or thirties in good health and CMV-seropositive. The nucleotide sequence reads TGTGCCAGCAGCCGACAGAATCAGCCCCAGCATTTT. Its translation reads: CASSRQNQPQHF.